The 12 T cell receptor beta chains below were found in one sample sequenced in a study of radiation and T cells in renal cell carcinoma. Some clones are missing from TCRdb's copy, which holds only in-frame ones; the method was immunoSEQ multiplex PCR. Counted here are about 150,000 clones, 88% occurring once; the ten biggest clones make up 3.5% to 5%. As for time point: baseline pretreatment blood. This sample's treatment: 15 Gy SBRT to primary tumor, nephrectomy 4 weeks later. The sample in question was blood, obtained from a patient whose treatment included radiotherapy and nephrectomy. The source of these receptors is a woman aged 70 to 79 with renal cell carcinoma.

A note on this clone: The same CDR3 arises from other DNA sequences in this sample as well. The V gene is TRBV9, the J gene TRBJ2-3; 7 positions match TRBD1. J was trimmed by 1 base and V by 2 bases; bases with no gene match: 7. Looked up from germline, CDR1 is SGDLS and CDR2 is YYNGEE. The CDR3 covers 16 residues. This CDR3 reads CASSVEGGRGTDTQYF. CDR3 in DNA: TGTGCCAGCAGCGTTGAAGGGGGCAGAGGCACAGATACGCAGTATTTT. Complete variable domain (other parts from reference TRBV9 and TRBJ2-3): DSGVTQTPKHLITATGQRVTLRCSPRSGDLSVYWYQQSLDQGLQFLIQYYNGEERAKGNILERFSAQQFPDLHSELNLSSLELGDSALYFCASSVEGGRGTDTQYFGPGTRLTVL.

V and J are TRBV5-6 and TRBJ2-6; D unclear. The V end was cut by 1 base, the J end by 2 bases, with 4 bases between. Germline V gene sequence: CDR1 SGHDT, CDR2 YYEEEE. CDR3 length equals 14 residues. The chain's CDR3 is CASSLSAGANVLTF. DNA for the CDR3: TGTGCCAGCAGCTTGTCAGCTGGGGCCAACGTCCTGACTTTC.

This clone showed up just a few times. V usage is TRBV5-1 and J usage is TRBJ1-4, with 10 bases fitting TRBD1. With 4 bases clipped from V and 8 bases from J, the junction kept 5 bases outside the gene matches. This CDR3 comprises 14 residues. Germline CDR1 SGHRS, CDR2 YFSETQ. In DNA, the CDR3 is TGCGCCAGCAGCAAAGACAGGGGGCAAGAAAAACTGTTTTTT. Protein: CASSKDRGQEKLFF.

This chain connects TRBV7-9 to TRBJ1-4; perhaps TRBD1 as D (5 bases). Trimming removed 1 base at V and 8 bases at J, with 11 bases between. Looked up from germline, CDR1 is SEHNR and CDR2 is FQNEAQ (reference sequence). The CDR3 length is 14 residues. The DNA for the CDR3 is TGTGCCAGCAGCTTAGGGCAGGGACGGGAAAAACTGTTTTTT. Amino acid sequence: CASSLGQGREKLFF.

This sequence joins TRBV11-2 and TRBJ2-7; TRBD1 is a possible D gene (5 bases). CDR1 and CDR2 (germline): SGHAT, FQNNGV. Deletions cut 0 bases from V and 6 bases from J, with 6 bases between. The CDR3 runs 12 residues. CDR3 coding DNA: TGTGCCAGCAGCTTAGACAGGGTCGAGCAGTACTTC. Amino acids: CASSLDRVEQYF.

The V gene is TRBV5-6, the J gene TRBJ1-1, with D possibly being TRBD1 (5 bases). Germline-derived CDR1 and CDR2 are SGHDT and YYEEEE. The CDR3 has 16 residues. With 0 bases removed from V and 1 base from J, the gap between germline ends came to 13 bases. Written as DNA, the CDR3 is TGTGCCAGCAGCTTGGGGGGCAGGCGAGAGAACACTGAAGCTTTCTTT. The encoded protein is CASSLGGRRENTEAFF.

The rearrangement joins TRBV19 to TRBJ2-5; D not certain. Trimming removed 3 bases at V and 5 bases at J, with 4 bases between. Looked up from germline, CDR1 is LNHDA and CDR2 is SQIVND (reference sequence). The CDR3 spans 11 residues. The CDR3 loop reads CASSIRETQYF. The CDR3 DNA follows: TGTGCCAGTAGTATCCGGGAGACCCAGTACTTC.

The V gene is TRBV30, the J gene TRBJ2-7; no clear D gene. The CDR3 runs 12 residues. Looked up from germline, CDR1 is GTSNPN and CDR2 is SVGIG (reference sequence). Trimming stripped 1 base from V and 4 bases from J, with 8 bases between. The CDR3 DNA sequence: TGTGCCTGGAGTGCGGTAGCTTACGAGCAGTACTTC. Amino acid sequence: CAWSAVAYEQYF.

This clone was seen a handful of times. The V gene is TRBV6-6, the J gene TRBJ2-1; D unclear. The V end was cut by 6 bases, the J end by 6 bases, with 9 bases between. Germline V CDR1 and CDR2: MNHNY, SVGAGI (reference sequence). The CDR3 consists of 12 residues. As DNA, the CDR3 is TGTGCCAGCAGCCAGCCCGGCAATGAGCAGTTCTTC. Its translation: CASSQPGNEQFF.

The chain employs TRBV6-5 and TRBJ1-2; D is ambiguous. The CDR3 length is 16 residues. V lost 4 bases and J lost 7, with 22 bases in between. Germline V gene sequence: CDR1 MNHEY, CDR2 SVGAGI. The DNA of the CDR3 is TGTGCCAGCAGTTCCTATGCGGATAGGGAAGAGTTTGGCTACACCTTC. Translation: CASSSYADREEFGYTF.

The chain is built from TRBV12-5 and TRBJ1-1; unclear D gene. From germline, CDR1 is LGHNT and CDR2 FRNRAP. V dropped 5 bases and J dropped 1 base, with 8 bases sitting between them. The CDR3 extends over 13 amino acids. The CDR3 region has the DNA TGTGCTAGTGGTACCGGCGGGAACACTGAAGCTTTCTTT. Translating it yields CASGTGGNTEAFF.

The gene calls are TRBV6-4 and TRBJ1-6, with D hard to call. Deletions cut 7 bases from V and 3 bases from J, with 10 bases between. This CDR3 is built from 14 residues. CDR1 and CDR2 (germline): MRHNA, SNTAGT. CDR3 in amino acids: CASTEVSYNSPLHF. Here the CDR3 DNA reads TGTGCCAGCACGGAGGTAAGCTATAATTCACCCCTCCACTTT.